Shown below are 17 T cell receptor beta chains from a single sample sequenced in a study of T cells after yellow fever vaccination. TCRdb called the 5' RACE reads again in MiXCR, with one record for every CDR3 protein. Here the sample spans around 310,000 distinct CDR3 sequences, 3.6% being singletons. Sequencing used PBMCs, obtained on the day of the yellow fever booster vaccination. The receptors were sampled from a man aged 18 to 35 who received the YFV17D yellow fever vaccine.

This clonotype was observed a few times. The chain carries TRBV20-1 and TRBJ2-7; D may be TRBD2 (7 bases). Trimming cost V 6 bases and J 3 bases, with 21 bases left between them. The CDR3 length is 15 residues. Germline V gene data show CDR1 as DFQATT and CDR2 as SNEGSKA (reference sequence). The CDR3 DNA reads as TGCAGTGCCTATCCCCGGGGGCGGGGGAACTACGAGCAGTACTTC. Translation gives CSAYPRGRGNYEQYF.

The rearrangement links TRBV7-2 to TRBJ2-4, with D tentatively TRBD1 (6 bases). Germline V lookup: CDR1 SGHTA, CDR2 FQGNSA. The CDR3 extends over 13 amino acids. Trimming stripped 6 bases from V and 6 bases from J, with 12 bases between. CDR3 loop: CASSPVGANIQYF. The CDR3 region has the DNA TGTGCCAGCAGTCCCGTGGGGGCAAACATTCAGTACTTC.

The sample holds many counts of this clonotype. The rearrangement joins TRBV29-1 to TRBJ2-5, with unresolved D. Germline V gene sequence: CDR1 SQVTM, CDR2 ANQGSEA. The CDR3 runs to 13 residues. CDR3 protein: CSAQSSPQETQYF. Here the CDR3 DNA reads TGCAGTGCCCAATCGTCCCCACAAGAGACCCAGTACTTC. Complete variable domain (other parts from reference TRBV29-1 and TRBJ2-5): SAVISQKPSRDICQRGTSLTIQCQVDSQVTMMFWYRQQPGQSLTLIATANQGSEATYESGFVIDKFPISRPNLTFSTLTVSNMSPEDSSIYLCSAQSSPQETQYFGPGTRLLVL.

This clonotype was counted ten times or more. CDR3 in amino acids: CASQGQEPNRNIQYF. The CDR3 DNA follows: TGTGCCAGTCAGGGACAGGAGCCTAACCGAAACATTCAGTACTTC. V usage is TRBV7-2 and J usage is TRBJ2-4; 8 positions match TRBD1. V lost 9 bases, J lost 6 bases, and 13 bases stayed unmatched. Germline V gene lookup returns CDR1 SGHTA and CDR2 FQGNSA. The CDR3 length is 15 residues.

This clonotype showed up many times. The CDR3: CASSESGLLYYNEQFF. CDR3 DNA sequence: TGCGCCAGCAGTGAGTCTGGACTACTTTACTACAATGAGCAGTTCTTC. The V and J genes are TRBV10-2 and TRBJ2-1; possible D gene TRBD2, 6 bases. The CDR3 consists of 16 residues. Trimming left V 0 bases short and J 3 bases short, with 12 bases between. Germline values: CDR1 WSHSY, CDR2 SAAADI.

This clonotype was seen a few times. This chain uses TRBV12-3 or TRBV12-4 with TRBJ1-2, with D unclear. Trimming removed 7 bases from V and 4 bases from J, with 10 bases in between. The CDR3 totals 12 residues. CDR3 loop: CASTWTVYGYTF. The CDR3 region has the DNA TGTGCCAGCACCTGGACGGTCTATGGCTACACCTTC.

This clonotype was counted at least ten times. This chain joins TRBV14 and TRBJ1-1; no clear D. This CDR3 is 18 amino acids long. The V and J ends lost 4 bases and 9 bases respectively, with 30 bases between them. Germline loops: CDR1 SGHDN, CDR2 FVKESK. CDR3 bases: TGTGCCAGCAGCCCCCACCCCGGACGAGTCAGTGGGTCGCGTAAAGCTTTCTTT. This encodes CASSPHPGRVSGSRKAFF.

Only a few counts were recorded for this clonotype. This rearrangement joins TRBV20-1 to TRBJ1-1; no reliable D call. V was clipped by 5 bases and J by 0 bases, with 13 bases between them. CDR3 length: 14 residues. Germline V CDR1 and CDR2: DFQATT, SNEGSKA (reference sequence). The CDR3 coding sequence is TGCAGTGCTCACAAGGCGGGGTTGAACACTGAAGCTTTCTTT. This translates into CSAHKAGLNTEAFF.

This clonotype was seen a few times. The rearrangement links TRBV10-3 to TRBJ2-1; 10 positions match TRBD1. This CDR3 has 17 residues. The germline gives CDR1 ENHRY, CDR2 SYGVKD. The junction had 13 bases not matched to a gene; V was cut back by 1 base and J by 10 bases. The CDR3 DNA reads as TGTGCCATCAGTGAGTTCTTTACCGGGACAGGGGACATGGAGCAGTTCTTC. It is translated as CAISEFFTGTGDMEQFF.

This clonotype was detected many times. The chain links TRBV29-1 to TRBJ1-1; 8 nucleotides agree with TRBD1. CDR1 and CDR2 (germline): SQVTM, ANQGSEA. After removal of 6 bases from V and 6 bases from J, the junction contained 6 bases not matched to a gene. The CDR3 sequence is 12 residues long. CDR3 residues: CSVYLQGAEAFF. CDR3 DNA: TGCAGCGTATACCTACAGGGGGCTGAAGCTTTCTTT.

At least ten counts were recorded for this clonotype. The chain is built from TRBV5-1 and TRBJ2-3; D is possibly TRBD2 (6 bases). V was shortened by 5 bases and J by 1 base, with 17 bases between the two germline ends. The CDR3 covers 16 residues. From germline, CDR1 is SGHRS and CDR2 YFSETQ. CDR3 sequence reads: CASSTDGTLGTDTQYF. The CDR3 DNA is TGCGCCAGCAGTACTGACGGGACTCTCGGCACAGATACGCAGTATTTT.

This rearrangement joins TRBV27 to TRBJ1-2; no clear D. The germline V gene encodes CDR1 MNHEY and CDR2 SMNVEV (reference sequence). The CDR3 has 14 amino acids. V was cut by 7 bases and J by 1 base, with 13 bases left in between. The CDR3 DNA reads TGTGCCAGCACCCCGCATTGGGGTAACTATGGCTACACCTTC. It codes for CASTPHWGNYGYTF.

This clonotype was counted at least ten times. The chain combines TRBV7-2 with TRBJ2-7; TRBD1 aligns across 8 bases. The V gene end was trimmed by 2 bases and the J gene end by 5 bases; junction bases not matched to a gene: 8. Germline CDR1 SGHTA, CDR2 FQGNSA. This CDR3 has 15 amino acids. The CDR3 DNA reads TGTGCCAGCAGCTTAAGGGGCAGGGGGCTGGACGAGCAGTACTTC. Translation: CASSLRGRGLDEQYF.

The V and J genes are TRBV9 and TRBJ1-4; 10 bases map to TRBD1. The CDR3 covers 18 residues. V lost 3 bases to trimming and J lost 0 bases; unmatched junction nucleotides: 8. Per germline, CDR1 SGDLS and CDR2 YYNGEE. DNA for the CDR3: TGTGCCAGCAGCGAGCCAGCGGACAGGGGGGCAACTAATGAAAAACTGTTTTTT. Translating it yields CASSEPADRGATNEKLFF.

This clonotype was counted between two and nine times. The CDR3 bases are TGTGCCACGGGGCTTGGAGGGAGCTCCTACGAGCAGTACTTC. It is translated as CATGLGGSSYEQYF. The chain couples TRBV6-6 to TRBJ2-7; D might be TRBD2 (6 bases). This CDR3 contains 14 residues. V was shortened by 10 bases and J by 0 bases, with 16 bases between the two germline ends. Germline V gene data show CDR1 as MNHNY and CDR2 as SVGAGI (reference sequence).

This clonotype was recorded at least ten times. This chain connects TRBV20-1 to TRBJ2-7, with TRBD2 identical over 13 bases. Losses at the gene ends were 1 base for V and 5 bases for J; bases not matched to a gene: 5. Germline loops: CDR1 DFQATT, CDR2 SNEGSKA (reference sequence). There are 15 residues in the CDR3. The CDR3 spells CSARVGLAGIHEQYF. Here the CDR3 DNA reads TGCAGTGCTAGAGTGGGACTAGCGGGGATCCACGAGCAGTACTTC.

The CDR3 region has the DNA TGCAGCGTTACCAGCGGGGGGACAAGAAATACGCAGTATTTT. This encodes CSVTSGGTRNTQYF. The rearrangement uses TRBV29-1 and TRBJ2-3, with 9 bases fitting TRBD2. The CDR3 runs 14 residues. The germline V gene encodes CDR1 SQVTM and CDR2 ANQGSEA. The J segment lost 7 bases and the V segment lost 5 bases, leaving 10 bases of the junction unmatched.